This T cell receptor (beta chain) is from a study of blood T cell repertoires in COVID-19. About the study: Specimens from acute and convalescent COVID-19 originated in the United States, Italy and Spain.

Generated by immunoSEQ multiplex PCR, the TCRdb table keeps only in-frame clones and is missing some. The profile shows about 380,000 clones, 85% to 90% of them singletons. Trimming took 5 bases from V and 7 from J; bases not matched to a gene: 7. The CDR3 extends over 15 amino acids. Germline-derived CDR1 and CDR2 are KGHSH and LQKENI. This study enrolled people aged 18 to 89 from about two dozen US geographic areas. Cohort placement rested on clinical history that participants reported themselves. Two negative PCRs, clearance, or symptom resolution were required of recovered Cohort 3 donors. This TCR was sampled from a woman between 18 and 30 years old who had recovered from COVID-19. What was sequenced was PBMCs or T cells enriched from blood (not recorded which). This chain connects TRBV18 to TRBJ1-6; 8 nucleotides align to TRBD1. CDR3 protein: CASSEQQGVNSPLHF. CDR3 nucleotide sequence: TGTGCCAGCTCAGAACAACAGGGGGTGAATTCACCCCTCCACTTT.